This T cell receptor beta chain was sequenced for a study of blood T cell repertoires in COVID-19. Looking at the study overall: Sample material is recorded as cDNA or gDNA derived from T cells, B-cell-depleted T cells, or PBMCs.

The CDR3 consists of 15 residues. Trimming cost V 0 bases and J 15 bases, with 21 bases left between them. Germline V CDR1 and CDR2: MGHRA, YSYEKL. Authors' methods: For nucleated cells, counts were estimated from reference gene primer amplification. Clones were sequenced by immunoSEQ multiplex PCR, and TCRdb holds only the in-frame ones, with some missing. V and J calls and clone size come straight from that table; D and trimming were deduced from the DNA. The data contain over 250,000 clones, about nine tenths of them singletons. This TCR derives from a man aged 35-49 years who had recovered from COVID-19. Sequencing was done on a sample of peripheral blood. The V gene is TRBV4-1, the J gene TRBJ2-1, with D perhaps matching TRBD2 (5 bases). In DNA, the CDR3 is TGCGCCAGCAGCCAAGATCGAGCGGTAGGGCTAGGTCGGTTCTTC. The encoded protein is CASSQDRAVGLGRFF.